This TCR beta chain was captured in a study of response to subunit inactivated influenza vaccine. This clonotype showed up many times. TCRdb re-analysed the RT-PCR reads in MiXCR, keeping a single row per CDR3 protein. The sample contains under 500,000 distinct CDR3 sequences, about a tenth of which appear only once. Germline-derived CDR1 and CDR2 are KGHDR and SFDVKD. This CDR3 is built from 16 residues. Trimming at V came to 3 bases and at J to 3 bases, leaving 5 bases not matched to a gene. This material consisted of PBMCs from blood, taken about 40 days after vaccination. The chain employs TRBV24-1 and TRBJ2-5; 11 bases are a match to TRBD2. This clonotype originated in a man aged 50-60 years who received an inactivated influenza vaccine. CDR3 nucleotides: TGTGCCACCAGTGATCTCGGGACTAGCGGTAAAGAGACCCAGTACTTC. It specifies CATSDLGTSGKETQYF.